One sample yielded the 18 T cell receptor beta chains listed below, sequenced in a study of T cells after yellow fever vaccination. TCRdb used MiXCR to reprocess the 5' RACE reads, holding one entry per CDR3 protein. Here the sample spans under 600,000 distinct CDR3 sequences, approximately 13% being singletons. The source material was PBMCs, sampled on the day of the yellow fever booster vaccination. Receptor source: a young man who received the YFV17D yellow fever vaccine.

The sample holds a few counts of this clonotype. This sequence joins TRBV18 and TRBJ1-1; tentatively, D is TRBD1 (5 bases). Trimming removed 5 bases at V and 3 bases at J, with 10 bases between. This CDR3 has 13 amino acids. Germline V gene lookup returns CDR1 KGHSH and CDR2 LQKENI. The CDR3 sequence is CASSGSRDTEAFF. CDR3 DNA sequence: TGTGCCAGCTCAGGTAGCAGGGACACTGAAGCTTTCTTT.

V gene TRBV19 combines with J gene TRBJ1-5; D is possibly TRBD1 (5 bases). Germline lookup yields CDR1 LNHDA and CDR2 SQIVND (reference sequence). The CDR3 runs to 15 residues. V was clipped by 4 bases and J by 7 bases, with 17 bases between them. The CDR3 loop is CASSSRGGVLQPQHF. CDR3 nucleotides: TGTGCCAGTAGTAGCCGGGGCGGAGTTTTACAGCCCCAGCATTTT.

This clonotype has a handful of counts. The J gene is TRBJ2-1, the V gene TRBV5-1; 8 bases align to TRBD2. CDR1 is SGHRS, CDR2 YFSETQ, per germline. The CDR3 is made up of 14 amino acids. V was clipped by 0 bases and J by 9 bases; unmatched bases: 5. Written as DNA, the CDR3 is TGCGCCAGCAGCTTGGAGCGGGAGTATTTTGAGCAGTTCTTC. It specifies CASSLEREYFEQFF.

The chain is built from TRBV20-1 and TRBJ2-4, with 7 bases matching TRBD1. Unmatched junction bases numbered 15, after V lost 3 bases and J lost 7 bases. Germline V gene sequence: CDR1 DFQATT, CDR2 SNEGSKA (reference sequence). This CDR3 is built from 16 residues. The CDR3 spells CSARPPLPDRVNIQYF. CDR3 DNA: TGCAGTGCTAGGCCCCCCCTCCCCGACAGGGTGAACATTCAGTACTTC.

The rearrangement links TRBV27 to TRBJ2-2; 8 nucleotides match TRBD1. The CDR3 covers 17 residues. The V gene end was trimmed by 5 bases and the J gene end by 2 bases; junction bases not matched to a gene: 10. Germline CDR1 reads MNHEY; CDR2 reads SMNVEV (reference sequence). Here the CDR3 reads CASSRSRDRTNTGELFF. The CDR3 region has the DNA TGTGCCAGCAGTCGTAGCCGGGACAGGACTAACACCGGGGAGCTGTTTTTT.

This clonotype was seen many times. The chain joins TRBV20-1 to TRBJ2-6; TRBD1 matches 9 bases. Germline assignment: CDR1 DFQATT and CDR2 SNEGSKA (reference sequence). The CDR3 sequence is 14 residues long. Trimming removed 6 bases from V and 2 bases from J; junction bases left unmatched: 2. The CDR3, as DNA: TGCAGTGCCCGACAGGGGGCTGGGGCCAACGTCCTGACTTTC. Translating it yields CSARQGAGANVLTF.

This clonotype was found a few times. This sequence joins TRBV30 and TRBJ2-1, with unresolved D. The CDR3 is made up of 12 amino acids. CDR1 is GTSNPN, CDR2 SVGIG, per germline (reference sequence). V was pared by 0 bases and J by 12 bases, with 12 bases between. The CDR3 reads CAWSVAVLGQFF. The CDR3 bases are TGTGCCTGGAGTGTAGCAGTTTTGGGGCAGTTCTTC.

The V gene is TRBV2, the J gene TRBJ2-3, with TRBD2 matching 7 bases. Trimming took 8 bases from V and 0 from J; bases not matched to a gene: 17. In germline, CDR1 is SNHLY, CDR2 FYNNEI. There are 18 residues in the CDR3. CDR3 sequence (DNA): TGTGCCAGCTGTTTAAAATCCGGGACTACCTCTAGCACAGATACGCAGTATTTT. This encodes CASCLKSGTTSSTDTQYF.

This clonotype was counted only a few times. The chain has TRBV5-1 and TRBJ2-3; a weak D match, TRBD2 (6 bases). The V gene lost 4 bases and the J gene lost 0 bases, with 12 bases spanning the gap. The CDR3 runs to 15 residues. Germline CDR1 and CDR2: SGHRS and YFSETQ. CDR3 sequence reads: CASSPMAGSTDTQYF. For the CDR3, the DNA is TGCGCCAGCAGCCCCATGGCGGGAAGCACAGATACGCAGTATTTT.

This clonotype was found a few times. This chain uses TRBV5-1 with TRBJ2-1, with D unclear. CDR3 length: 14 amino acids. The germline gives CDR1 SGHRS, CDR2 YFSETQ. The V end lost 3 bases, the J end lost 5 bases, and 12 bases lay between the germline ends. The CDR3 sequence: CASSSGYENNEQFF. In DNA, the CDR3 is TGCGCCAGCAGCTCCGGTTATGAAAACAATGAGCAGTTCTTC.

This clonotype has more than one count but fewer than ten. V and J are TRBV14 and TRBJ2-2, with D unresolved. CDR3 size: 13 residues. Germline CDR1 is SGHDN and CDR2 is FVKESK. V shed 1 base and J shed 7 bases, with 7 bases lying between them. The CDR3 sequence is CASSQVNGGELFF. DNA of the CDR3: TGTGCCAGCAGCCAAGTGAATGGCGGGGAGCTGTTTTTT.

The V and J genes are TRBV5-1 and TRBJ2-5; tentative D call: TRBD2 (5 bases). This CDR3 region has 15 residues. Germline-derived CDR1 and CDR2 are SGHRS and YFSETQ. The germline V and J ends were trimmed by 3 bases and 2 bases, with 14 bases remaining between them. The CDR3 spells CASSSLSGKQETQYF. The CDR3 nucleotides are TGCGCCAGCAGCTCCCTCTCGGGGAAACAAGAGACCCAGTACTTC.

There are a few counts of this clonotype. The CDR3 protein is CASSFMSSAEAFF. The CDR3 nucleotides read TGTGCCAGCAGCTTTATGTCGTCGGCTGAAGCTTTCTTT. The gene calls are TRBV7-2 and TRBJ1-1; D is uncertain. The CDR3 totals 13 residues. Trimming removed 3 bases at V and 6 bases at J, with 11 bases between. CDR1 is SGHTA and CDR2 is FQGNSA in the germline V gene.

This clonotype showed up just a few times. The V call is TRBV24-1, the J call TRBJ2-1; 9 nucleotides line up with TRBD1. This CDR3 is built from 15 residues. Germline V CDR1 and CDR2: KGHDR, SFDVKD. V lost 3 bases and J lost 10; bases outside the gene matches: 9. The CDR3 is CATSDPGTGFREQFF. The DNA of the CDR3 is TGTGCCACCAGTGATCCCGGGACAGGGTTTAGGGAGCAGTTCTTC.

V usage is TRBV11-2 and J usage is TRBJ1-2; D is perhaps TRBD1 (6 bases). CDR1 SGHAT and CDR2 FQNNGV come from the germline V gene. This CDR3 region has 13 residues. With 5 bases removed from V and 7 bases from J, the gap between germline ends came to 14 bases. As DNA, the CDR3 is TGTGCCAGCAGCGTTGGGGGGCTTAGTGGCTACACCTTC. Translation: CASSVGGLSGYTF.

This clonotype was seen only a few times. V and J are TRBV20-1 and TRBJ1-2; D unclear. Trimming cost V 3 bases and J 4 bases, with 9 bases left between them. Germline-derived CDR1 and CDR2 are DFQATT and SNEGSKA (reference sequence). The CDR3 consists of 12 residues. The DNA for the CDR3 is TGCAGTGCTAGGACCGGGAGCTATGGCTACACCTTC. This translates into CSARTGSYGYTF.

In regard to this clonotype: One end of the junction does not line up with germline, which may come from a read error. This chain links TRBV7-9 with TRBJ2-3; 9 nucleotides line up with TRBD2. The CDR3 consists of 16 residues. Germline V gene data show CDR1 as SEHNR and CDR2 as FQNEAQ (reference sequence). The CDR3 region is CASSLVIAGAHRYDVF. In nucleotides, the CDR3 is TGTGCCAGCAGCTTAGTGATAGCGGGAGCTCACAGATACGATGTTTTT.

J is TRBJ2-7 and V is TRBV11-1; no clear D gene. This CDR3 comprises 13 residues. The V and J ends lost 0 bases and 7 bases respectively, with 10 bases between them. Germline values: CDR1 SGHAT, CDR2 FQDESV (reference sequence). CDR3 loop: CASSLASQREQYF. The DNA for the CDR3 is TGTGCCAGCAGCTTAGCCTCCCAAAGGGAGCAGTACTTC.